The rows below give T cell receptor beta chains drawn from one sample of a study of control samples from healthy donors and cancer patients. TCRdb keeps only in-frame clones here, not all; method: immunoSEQ multiplex PCR. The repertoire holds 60,000 to 100,000 clones, 89% seen once, with 7.2% in the top ten. Sequenced material: blood. These receptors were taken from a middle-aged man in good health. CDR3s include the opening cysteine and the closing phenylalanine or tryptophan. D genes are given only for firm matches. Part of the rows lack a size; the others show once, few, many or a class for expanded clones.

D | size | J | V | CDR3 | DNA
TRBD1 | NA | TRBJ2-1 | TRBV5-1 | CASSLTDRVVDEQFF | TGCGCCAGCAGCTTAACCGACAGGGTAGTGGATGAGCAGTTCTTC
TRBD1 | few | TRBJ2-7 | TRBV6-1 | CASSEIQADRGTYEQYF | TGTGCCAGCAGTGAAATTCAGGCGGACAGGGGGACCTACGAGCAGTACTTC
NA | once | TRBJ1-2 | TRBV27 | CASSSGTEYGYTF | TGTGCCAGCAGTTCCGGGACGGAGTATGGCTACACCTTC
NA | NA | TRBJ2-5 | TRBV6-2/TRBV6-3 | CASSDDVSTQYF | TGTGCCAGCAGCGACGATGTCTCGACCCAGTACTTC
TRBD2 | NA | TRBJ2-7 | TRBV9 | CASSVGTSGTYEQYF | TGTGCCAGCAGCGTAGGGACTAGCGGGACATACGAGCAGTACTTC
NA | NA | TRBJ1-2 | TRBV6-5 | CASSYRSGDGYTF | TGTGCCAGCAGTTACCGGTCAGGGGATGGCTACACCTTC
TRBD1 | NA | TRBJ1-2 | TRBV3-1/TRBV3-2 | CASSQGQPYGYTF | TGTGCCAGCAGCCAGGGACAGCCCTATGGCTACACCTTC
NA | once | TRBJ1-1 | TRBV19 | CASSSPASTMNTEAFF | TGTGCCAGTAGTTCGCCGGCGTCTACTATGAACACTGAAGCTTTCTTT
NA | NA | TRBJ1-2 | TRBV28 | CASSFYEGIRYGYTF | TGTGCCAGCAGTTTCTACGAGGGGATAAGGTATGGCTACACCTTC
NA | NA | TRBJ1-1 | TRBV3-1/TRBV3-2 | CASSQDRAGRAFF | TGTGCCAGCAGCCAAGATCGGGCAGGGAGGGCTTTCTTT
NA | NA | TRBJ1-3 | TRBV4-3 | CASSPSRGLVGNTIYF | TGCGCCAGCAGCCCCTCCCGGGGGTTGGTGGGAAACACCATATATTTT